Presented here are 25 T cell receptor beta chains from one specimen sequenced in a study of brain T cells in children with intractable seizures. Described time point: blood from clinic visit 5 months post-surgery; TSC patient then seizure free. Clones were sequenced by immunoSEQ multiplex PCR, and TCRdb holds only the in-frame ones, with some missing. Of approximately 330,000 clones in the sample, 85% to 95% were seen once. This specimen was peripheral blood, taken 4 to 5 months after surgery. All receptors come from a boy less than two years old with tuberous sclerosis and intractable seizures.

V is TRBV14 and J is TRBJ1-1; unclear D gene. Germline V gives CDR1 SGHDN, CDR2 FVKESK. The CDR3 contains 16 residues. Trimming took off 0 bases at V and 2 bases at J, with 13 bases between the two ends. The chain's CDR3 is CASSQDLGGANTEAFF. The CDR3 bases are TGTGCCAGCAGCCAAGATTTAGGAGGAGCTAACACTGAAGCTTTCTTT.

This clone has only a few counts. The chain carries TRBV21-1 and TRBJ1-5; the D call of TRBD1 is as the table states it, not checked on the DNA. TRBV21-1 is a known pseudogene. This CDR3 is 19 amino acids long. This chain's CDR3 is CASSPMNWDRYYSNQPQHF. The CDR3 nucleotides read TGTGCCAGCAGTCCCATGAACTGGGACAGATATTATAGCAATCAGCCCCAGCATTTT.

This clone was observed a few times. The rearrangement joins TRBV12-3 or TRBV12-4 to TRBJ1-6; 7 bases fit TRBD1. The V segment lost 8 bases and the J segment 7 bases; nucleotides outside the gene matches: 5. CDR3 length equals 13 residues. The CDR3 loop is CASSGTENSPLHF. For the CDR3, the DNA is TGTGCCAGCTCCGGGACAGAAAATTCACCCCTCCACTTT.

The V gene is TRBV11-2, the J gene TRBJ1-3; unclear D gene. V lost 0 bases and J lost 13, with 13 bases in between. CDR1 is SGHAT, CDR2 FQNNGV, per germline. This CDR3 is 13 amino acids long. As DNA, the CDR3 is TGTGCCAGCAGCTTAGATCATGTGTATTCTATATATTTT. This gives the protein CASSLDHVYSIYF.

J is TRBJ2-1 and V is TRBV18; D is unresolved. V lost 1 base to trimming and J lost 5 bases, with 9 bases between them. Germline CDR1 KGHSH, CDR2 LQKENI. This CDR3 region has 14 residues. CDR3 sequence (DNA): TGTGCCAGCTCACCACAGGGTTATCACAATGAGCAGTTCTTC. It encodes CASSPQGYHNEQFF.

The chain has TRBV5-1 and TRBJ1-1; tentative D call: TRBD1 (5 bases). V lost 5 bases to trimming and J lost 1 base, with 15 bases between them. Germline-derived CDR1 and CDR2 are SGHRS and YFSETQ. This CDR3 has 15 residues. As DNA, the CDR3 is TGCGCCAGCAGGCCGGGGGAATTGACGAACACTGAAGCTTTCTTT. Protein: CASRPGELTNTEAFF.

The chain couples TRBV29-1 to TRBJ1-2, with 10 bases that match TRBD1. The CDR3 consists of 14 residues. Germline V CDR1 and CDR2: SQVTM, ANQGSEA. After removal of 6 bases from V and 4 bases from J, the junction contained 8 bases not matched to a gene. CDR3 loop: CSVGDRGRVYGYTF. The DNA for the CDR3 is TGCAGCGTGGGCGACAGGGGGCGCGTCTATGGCTACACCTTC.

J is TRBJ2-3 and V is TRBV24-1, with D uncertain. The CDR3 spans 12 residues. The germline gives CDR1 KGHDR, CDR2 SFDVKD. V lost 9 bases and J lost 2, with 8 bases in between. The DNA for the CDR3 is TGTGCCACCTCCAGTCCCACAGATACGCAGTATTTT. Its protein product is CATSSPTDTQYF.

J is TRBJ1-2 and V is TRBV9; D gene unclear. V lost 4 bases, J lost 4 bases, and 5 bases lay in between. The CDR3 totals 11 residues. Germline-derived CDR1 and CDR2 are SGDLS and YYNGEE. CDR3 coding DNA: TGTGCCAGCAGCCCTCTCTATGGCTACACCTTC. Translated: CASSPLYGYTF. The whole variable domain, remainder taken from reference TRBV9 and TRBJ1-2, is DSGVTQTPKHLITATGQRVTLRCSPRSGDLSVYWYQQSLDQGLQFLIQYYNGEERAKGNILERFSAQQFPDLHSELNLSSLELGDSALYFCASSPLYGYTFGSGTRLTVV.

The chain employs TRBV7-2 and TRBJ2-7, with D perhaps matching TRBD1 (5 bases). V was clipped by 3 bases and J by 2 bases, with 8 bases between them. The CDR3 is made up of 13 amino acids. In germline, CDR1 is SGHTA, CDR2 FQGNSA. The CDR3 is CASSFDSTYEQYF. Written as DNA, the CDR3 is TGTGCCAGCAGCTTTGACAGTACCTACGAGCAGTACTTC.

The J gene is TRBJ2-7, the V gene TRBV7-9, with D perhaps TRBD2 (6 bases). V was cut by 5 bases and J by 5 bases, with 10 bases left in between. The germline V gene encodes CDR1 SEHNR and CDR2 FQNEAQ (reference sequence). The CDR3 consists of 12 residues. CDR3 nucleotides: TGTGCCAGCAGCCCGCGGGGTGACGAGCAGTACTTC. Its translation is CASSPRGDEQYF.

The chain couples TRBV9 to TRBJ2-5, with 9 bases identical to TRBD2. V shed 2 bases, J shed 7 bases, and the junction held 9 bases outside the gene matches. Per germline, CDR1 SGDLS and CDR2 YYNGEE. The CDR3 consists of 15 residues. The CDR3 DNA reads as TGTGCCAGCAGCGTTGTGGGACTAGCTTTCGGGACCCAGTACTTC. This encodes CASSVVGLAFGTQYF.

This clone appeared once. V gene TRBV5-1 combines with J gene TRBJ2-7; TRBD2 might be the D (6 bases). Deletions cut 1 base from V and 4 bases from J, with 15 bases between. This CDR3 region has 15 residues. The germline V gene has CDR1 SGHRS and CDR2 YFSETQ. CDR3 in amino acids: CASSLLGRSEYEQYF. The CDR3 coding sequence is TGCGCCAGCAGCTTGCTGGGGAGGTCGGAATACGAGCAGTACTTC.

The V call is TRBV2, the J call TRBJ2-1; 8 bases match TRBD2. With V trimmed by 3 bases and J by 0 bases, 4 bases remained unmatched. The CDR3 covers 16 residues. Per germline, CDR1 SNHLY and CDR2 FYNNEI. Here the CDR3 DNA reads TGTGCCAGCAGTGACGGCGGGGGGCGCTCCTACAATGAGCAGTTCTTC. This gives the protein CASSDGGGRSYNEQFF.

The chain carries TRBV25-1 and TRBJ1-4; 7 bases are a match to TRBD1. Looked up from germline, CDR1 is MGHDK and CDR2 is SYGVNS. The CDR3 runs 16 residues. The J segment lost 5 bases and the V segment lost 1 base, leaving 7 bases of the junction unmatched. For the CDR3, the DNA is TGTGCCAGCAGTGAATCTGACAGGGAGGGGAATGAAAAACTGTTTTTT. This translates into CASSESDREGNEKLFF.

The chain uses TRBV30 and TRBJ1-4, with D hard to call. CDR1 is GTSNPN, CDR2 SVGIG, per germline (reference sequence). Between the trimmed V and J ends, which lost 2 bases and 3 bases, there was a span of 13 bases. The CDR3 has 15 residues. CDR3 sequence reads: CAWSNGRTSNEKLFF. In nucleotides, the CDR3 is TGTGCCTGGAGTAATGGACGGACCTCTAATGAAAAACTGTTTTTT. Full variable domain (missing parts from reference TRBV30 and TRBJ1-4): SQTIHQWPATLVQPVGSPLSLECTVEGTSNPNLYWYRQAAGRGLQLLFYSVGIGQISSEVPQNLSASRPQDRQFILSSKKLLLSDSGFYLCAWSNGRTSNEKLFFGSGTQLSVL.

The chain is built from TRBV3-1 (or the pseudogene TRBV3-2) and TRBJ2-3; D ambiguous. The CDR3 length is 14 residues. Trimming removed 4 bases from V and 6 bases from J, with 14 bases in between. CDR1 is LGHDT and CDR2 is YNNKEL in the germline V gene (reference sequence). The CDR3: CASSPPLRPDTQYF. The CDR3 DNA is TGTGCCAGCAGCCCCCCTCTGAGGCCGGATACGCAGTATTTT.

The CDR3 coding sequence is TGTGCCAGCAGCTTACCGCGAGGGATGAGCGAGCAGTACTTC. It specifies CASSLPRGMSEQYF. The gene calls are TRBV7-2 and TRBJ2-7, with D maybe TRBD2 (5 bases). This CDR3 is 14 amino acids long. Germline V lookup: CDR1 SGHTA, CDR2 FQGNSA. V lost 2 bases and J lost 6, with 14 bases in between.

The V gene is TRBV19, the J gene TRBJ1-2, with D unresolved. The CDR3 covers 14 residues. Trimming left V 1 base short and J 6 bases short, with 12 bases between. Germline assignment: CDR1 LNHDA and CDR2 SQIVND (reference sequence). The CDR3 loop is CASSIGEGQNGYTF. The CDR3 DNA reads as TGTGCCAGTAGTATAGGTGAAGGTCAGAATGGCTACACCTTC.

The chain joins TRBV20-1 to TRBJ1-1; D unresolved. V was pared by 2 bases and J by 6 bases, with 7 bases between. The germline V gene encodes CDR1 DFQATT and CDR2 SNEGSKA (reference sequence). The CDR3 spans 11 residues. Written as DNA, the CDR3 is TGCAGTGCTAGACGCCCCTCTGAAGCTTTCTTT. Protein: CSARRPSEAFF.

The chain recombines TRBV6-6 with TRBJ1-2, with a tentative D call TRBD1 (6 bases). The CDR3 loop spans 14 amino acids. In germline, CDR1 is MNHNY, CDR2 SVGAGI (reference sequence). The germline V and J ends were trimmed by 2 bases and 6 bases, with 13 bases remaining between them. CDR3 sequence reads: CASSYEHRVDGYTF. DNA of the CDR3: TGTGCCAGCAGTTACGAACACAGGGTAGATGGCTACACCTTC.

The rearrangement joins TRBV5-6 to TRBJ1-1; 8 positions match TRBD1. Germline assignment: CDR1 SGHDT and CDR2 YYEEEE. The CDR3 consists of 14 residues. With 0 bases clipped from V and 4 bases from J, the junction kept 2 bases outside the gene matches. In DNA, the CDR3 is TGTGCCAGCAGCTTGGGGACAGGGATCACTGAAGCTTTCTTT. This encodes CASSLGTGITEAFF.

The chain links TRBV12-5 to TRBJ2-3; D is ambiguous. The CDR3 contains 12 residues. Germline V CDR1 and CDR2: LGHNT, FRNRAP. Trimming stripped 3 bases from V and 3 bases from J, with 4 bases between. CDR3 bases: TGTGCTAGTGGTTTCACAACAGATACGCAGTATTTT. Translation gives CASGFTTDTQYF.

The chain recombines TRBV7-8 with TRBJ2-2; D call uncertain. This CDR3 region has 15 residues. CDR1 is SGHVS and CDR2 is FQNEAQ in the germline V gene. Trimming stripped 0 bases from V and 3 bases from J, with 8 bases between. CDR3 amino acids: CASSLARDHTGELFF. The CDR3 coding sequence is TGTGCCAGCAGCTTAGCGCGTGACCACACCGGGGAGCTGTTTTTT.

This clone was seen only once. The CDR3 region has the DNA TGTGCCAGCAGTGACTCGGGCGGAAGCACAGATACGCAGTATTTT. This codes for CASSDSGGSTDTQYF. The chain couples TRBV6-4 to TRBJ2-3, with D unresolved. The V end lost 0 bases, the J end lost 0 bases, and 7 bases lay between the germline ends. The germline V gene encodes CDR1 MRHNA and CDR2 SNTAGT. This CDR3 is 15 amino acids long.